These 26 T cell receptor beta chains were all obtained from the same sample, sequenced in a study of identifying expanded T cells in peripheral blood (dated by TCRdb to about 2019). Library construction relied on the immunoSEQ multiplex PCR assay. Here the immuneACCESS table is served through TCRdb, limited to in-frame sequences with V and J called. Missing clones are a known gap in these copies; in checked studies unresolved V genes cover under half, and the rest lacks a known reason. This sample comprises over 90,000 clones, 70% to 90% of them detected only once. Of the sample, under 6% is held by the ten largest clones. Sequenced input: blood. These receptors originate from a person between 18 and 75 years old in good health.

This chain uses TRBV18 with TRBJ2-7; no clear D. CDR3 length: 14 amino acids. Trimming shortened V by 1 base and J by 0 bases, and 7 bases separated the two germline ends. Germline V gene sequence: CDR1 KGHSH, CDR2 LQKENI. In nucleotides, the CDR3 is TGTGCCAGCTCACCACAGGAATTCTCCTACGAGCAGTACTTC. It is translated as CASSPQEFSYEQYF. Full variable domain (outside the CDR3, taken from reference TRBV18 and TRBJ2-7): NAGVMQNPRHLVRRRGQEARLRCSPMKGHSHVYWYRQLPEEGLKFMVYLQKENIIDESGMPKERFSAEFPKEGPSILRIQQVVRGDSAAYFCASSPQEFSYEQYFGPGTRLTVT.

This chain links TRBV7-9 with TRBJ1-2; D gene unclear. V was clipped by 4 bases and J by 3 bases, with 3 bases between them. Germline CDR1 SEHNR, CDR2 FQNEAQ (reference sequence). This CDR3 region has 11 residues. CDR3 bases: TGTGCCAGCAGCTCGGACTATGGCTACACCTTC. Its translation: CASSSDYGYTF.

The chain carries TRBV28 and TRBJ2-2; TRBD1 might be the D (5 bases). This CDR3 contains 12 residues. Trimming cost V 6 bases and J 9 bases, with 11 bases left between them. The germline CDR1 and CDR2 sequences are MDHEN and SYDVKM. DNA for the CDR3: TGTGCCAGCAGCCCAGGGCCCCGGGAGCTGTTTTTT. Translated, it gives CASSPGPRELFF. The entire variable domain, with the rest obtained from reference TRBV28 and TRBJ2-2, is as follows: DVKVTQSSRYLVKRTGEKVFLECVQDMDHENMFWYRQDPGLGLRLIYFSYDVKMKEKGDIPEGYSVSREKKERFSLILESASTNQTSMYLCASSPGPRELFFGEGSRLTVL.

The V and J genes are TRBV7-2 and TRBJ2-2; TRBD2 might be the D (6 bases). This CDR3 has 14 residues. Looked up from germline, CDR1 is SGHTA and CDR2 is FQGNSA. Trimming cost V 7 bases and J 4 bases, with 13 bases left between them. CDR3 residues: CASTWGVGTGELFF. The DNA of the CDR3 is TGTGCCAGCACCTGGGGGGTGGGCACCGGGGAGCTGTTTTTT.

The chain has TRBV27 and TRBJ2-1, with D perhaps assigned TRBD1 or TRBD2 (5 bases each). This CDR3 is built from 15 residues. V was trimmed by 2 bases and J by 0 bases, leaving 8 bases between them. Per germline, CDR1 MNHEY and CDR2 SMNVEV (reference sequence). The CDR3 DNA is TGTGCCAGCAGTTTAGGGGCGGGCTCCTACAATGAGCAGTTCTTC. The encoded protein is CASSLGAGSYNEQFF.

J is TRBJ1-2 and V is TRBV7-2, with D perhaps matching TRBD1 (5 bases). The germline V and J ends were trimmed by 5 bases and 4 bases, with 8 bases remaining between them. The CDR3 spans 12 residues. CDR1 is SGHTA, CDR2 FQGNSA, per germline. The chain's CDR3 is CASSPGGYGYTF. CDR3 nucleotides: TGTGCCAGCAGCCCGGGGGGCTATGGCTACACCTTC.

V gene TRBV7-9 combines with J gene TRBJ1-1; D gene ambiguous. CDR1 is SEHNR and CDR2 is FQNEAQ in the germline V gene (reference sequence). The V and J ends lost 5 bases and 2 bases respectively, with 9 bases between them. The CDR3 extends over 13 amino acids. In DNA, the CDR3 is TGTGCCAGCAGCCCGGCGGGTAACACTGAAGCTTTCTTT. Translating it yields CASSPAGNTEAFF.

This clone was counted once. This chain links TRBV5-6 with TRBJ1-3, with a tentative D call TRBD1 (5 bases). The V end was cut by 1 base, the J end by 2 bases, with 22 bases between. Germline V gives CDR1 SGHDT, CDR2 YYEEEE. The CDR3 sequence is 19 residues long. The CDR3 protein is CASSLRGRVPPRTGNTIYF. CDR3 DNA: TGTGCCAGCAGCTTGCGGGGCAGGGTCCCCCCGAGAACTGGAAACACCATATATTTT.

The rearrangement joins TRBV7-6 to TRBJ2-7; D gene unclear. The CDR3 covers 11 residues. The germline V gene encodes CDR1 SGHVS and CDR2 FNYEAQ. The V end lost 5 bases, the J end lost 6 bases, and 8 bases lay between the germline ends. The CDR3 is CASSPQFEQYF. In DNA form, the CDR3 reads TGTGCCAGCAGCCCCCAGTTCGAGCAGTACTTC. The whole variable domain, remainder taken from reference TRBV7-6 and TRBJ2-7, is GAGVSQSPRYKVTKRGQDVALRCDPISGHVSLYWYRQALGQGPEFLTYFNYEAQQDKSGLPNDRFSAERPEGSISTLTIQRTEQRDSAMYRCASSPQFEQYFGPGTRLTVT.

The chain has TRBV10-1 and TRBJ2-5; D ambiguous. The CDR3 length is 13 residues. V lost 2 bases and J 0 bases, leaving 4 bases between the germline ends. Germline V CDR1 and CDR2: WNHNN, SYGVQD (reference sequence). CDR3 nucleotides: TGCGCCAGCAGTGAGGGATACCAAGAGACCCAGTACTTC. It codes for CASSEGYQETQYF.

In DNA form, the CDR3 reads TGTGCCAGTAGTAGATCCGGGACGGGACCCTACGAGCAGTACTTC. It translates to CASSRSGTGPYEQYF. This chain links TRBV19 with TRBJ2-7; D might be TRBD1 or TRBD2, each matching 5 bases. CDR1 and CDR2 from the germline V gene are LNHDA and SQIVND (reference sequence). V was clipped by 4 bases and J by 2 bases, with 15 bases between them. This CDR3 is 15 amino acids long.

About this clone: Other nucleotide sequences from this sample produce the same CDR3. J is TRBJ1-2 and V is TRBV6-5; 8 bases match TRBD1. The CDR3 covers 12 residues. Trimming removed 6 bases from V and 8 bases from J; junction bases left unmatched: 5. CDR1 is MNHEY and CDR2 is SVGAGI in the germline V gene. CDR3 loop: CASSQGARGYTF. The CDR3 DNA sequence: TGTGCCAGCAGCCAGGGGGCGCGAGGCTACACCTTC.

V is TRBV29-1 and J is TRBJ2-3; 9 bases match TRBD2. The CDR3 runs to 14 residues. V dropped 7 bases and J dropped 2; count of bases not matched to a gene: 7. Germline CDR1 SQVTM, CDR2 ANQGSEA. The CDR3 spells CSAAGGGSTDTQYF. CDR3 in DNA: TGCAGCGCTGCGGGGGGGGGTTCCACAGATACGCAGTATTTT.

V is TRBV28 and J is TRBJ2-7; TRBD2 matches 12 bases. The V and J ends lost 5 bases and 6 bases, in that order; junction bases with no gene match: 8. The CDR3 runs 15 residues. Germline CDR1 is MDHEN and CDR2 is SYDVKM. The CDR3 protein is CASSPGLAGWGEQYF. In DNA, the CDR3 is TGTGCCAGCAGTCCGGGACTAGCGGGTTGGGGCGAGCAGTACTTC.

The CDR3 spells CASSFGGFSSGELFF. DNA of the CDR3: TGTGCCAGCAGCTTCGGGGGTTTCTCTTCTGGGGAGCTGTTTTTT. The chain links TRBV7-6 to TRBJ2-2; D may be TRBD2 (6 bases). Germline CDR1 SGHVS, CDR2 FNYEAQ. V gave up 3 bases and J gave up 8 bases, with 16 bases separating them. This CDR3 has 15 amino acids. The full variable domain, its missing parts supplied by reference TRBV7-6 and TRBJ2-2, is GAGVSQSPRYKVTKRGQDVALRCDPISGHVSLYWYRQALGQGPEFLTYFNYEAQQDKSGLPNDRFSAERPEGSISTLTIQRTEQRDSAMYRCASSFGGFSSGELFFGEGSRLTVL.

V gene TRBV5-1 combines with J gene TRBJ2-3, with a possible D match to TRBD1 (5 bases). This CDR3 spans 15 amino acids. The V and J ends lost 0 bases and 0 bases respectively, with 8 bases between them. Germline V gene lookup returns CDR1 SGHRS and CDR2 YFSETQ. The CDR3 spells CASSLGGRSTDTQYF. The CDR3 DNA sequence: TGCGCCAGCAGCTTGGGGGGCAGGAGCACAGATACGCAGTATTTT.

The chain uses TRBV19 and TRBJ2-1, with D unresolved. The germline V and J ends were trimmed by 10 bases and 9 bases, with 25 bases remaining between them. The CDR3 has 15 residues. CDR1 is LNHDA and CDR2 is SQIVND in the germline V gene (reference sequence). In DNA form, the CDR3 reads TGTGCCACCCAAGACCGGGCAGTCGGTAGTGGTGAGCAGTTCTTC. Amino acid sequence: CATQDRAVGSGEQFF.

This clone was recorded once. CDR3: CASSQTGVPEGYTF. In DNA form, the CDR3 reads TGTGCCAGCAGCCAAACCGGGGTCCCGGAGGGCTACACCTTC. V usage is TRBV7-6 and J usage is TRBJ1-2; D is undetermined. The V gene's germline CDR1 is SGHVS and CDR2 FNYEAQ. The CDR3 covers 14 residues. V was pared by 5 bases and J by 8 bases, with 18 bases between.

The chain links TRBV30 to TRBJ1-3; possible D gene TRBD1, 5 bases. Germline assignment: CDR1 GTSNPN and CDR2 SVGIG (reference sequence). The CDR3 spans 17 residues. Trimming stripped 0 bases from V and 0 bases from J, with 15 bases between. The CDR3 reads CAWSVQEGTVSGNTIYF. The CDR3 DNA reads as TGTGCCTGGAGTGTACAGGAGGGGACCGTCTCTGGAAACACCATATATTTT.

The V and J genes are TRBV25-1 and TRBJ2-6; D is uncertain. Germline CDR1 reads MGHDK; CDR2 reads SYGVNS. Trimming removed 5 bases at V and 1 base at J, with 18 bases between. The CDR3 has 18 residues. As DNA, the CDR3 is TGTGCCAGCAGTTCACAAACCCTTACAAGATCTGGGGCCAACGTCCTGACTTTC. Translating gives CASSSQTLTRSGANVLTF.

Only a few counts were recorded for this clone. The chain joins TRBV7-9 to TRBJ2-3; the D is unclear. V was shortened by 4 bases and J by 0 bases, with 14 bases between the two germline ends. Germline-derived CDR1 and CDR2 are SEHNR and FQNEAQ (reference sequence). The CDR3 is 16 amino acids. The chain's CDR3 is CASSSRAPESTDTQYF. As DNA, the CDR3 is TGTGCCAGCAGCTCCCGCGCGCCGGAAAGCACAGATACGCAGTATTTT.

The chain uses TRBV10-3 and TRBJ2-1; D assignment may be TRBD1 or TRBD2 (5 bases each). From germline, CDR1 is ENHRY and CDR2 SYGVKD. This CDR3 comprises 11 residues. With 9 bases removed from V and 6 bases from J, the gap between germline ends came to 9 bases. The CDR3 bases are TGTGCCATGTCAGGGAGCAATGAGCAGTTCTTC. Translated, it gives CAMSGSNEQFF.

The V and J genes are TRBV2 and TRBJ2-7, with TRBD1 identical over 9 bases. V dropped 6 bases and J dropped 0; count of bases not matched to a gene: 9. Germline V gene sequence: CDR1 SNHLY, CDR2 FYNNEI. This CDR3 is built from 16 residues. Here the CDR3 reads CASRDPGQGRSYEQYF. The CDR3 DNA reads TGTGCCAGCAGGGATCCGGGACAGGGTCGCTCCTACGAGCAGTACTTC. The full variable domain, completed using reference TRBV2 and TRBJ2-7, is EPEVTQTPSHQVTQMGQEVILRCVPISNHLYFYWYRQILGQKVEFLVSFYNNEISEKSEIFDDQFSVERPDGSNFTLKIRSTKLEDSAMYFCASRDPGQGRSYEQYFGPGTRLTVT.

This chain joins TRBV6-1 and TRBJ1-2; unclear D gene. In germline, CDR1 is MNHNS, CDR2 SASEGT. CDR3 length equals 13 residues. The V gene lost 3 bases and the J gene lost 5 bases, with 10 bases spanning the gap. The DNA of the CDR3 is TGTGCCAGCAGTGAGTCACAGAGTTATGGCTACACCTTC. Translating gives CASSESQSYGYTF.

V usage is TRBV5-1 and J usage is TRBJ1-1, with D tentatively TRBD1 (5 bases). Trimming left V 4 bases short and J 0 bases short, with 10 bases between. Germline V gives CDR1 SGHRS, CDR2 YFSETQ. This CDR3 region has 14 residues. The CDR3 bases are TGCGCCAGCAGCCGGAGGGGATTGAACACTGAAGCTTTCTTT. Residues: CASSRRGLNTEAFF.

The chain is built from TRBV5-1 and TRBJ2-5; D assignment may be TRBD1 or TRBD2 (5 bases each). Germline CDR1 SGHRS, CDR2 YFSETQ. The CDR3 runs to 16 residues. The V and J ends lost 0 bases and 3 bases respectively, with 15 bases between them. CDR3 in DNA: TGCGCCAGCAGCTTGGCCGGGGACCCAAGAAAAGAGACCCAGTACTTC. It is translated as CASSLAGDPRKETQYF.